The 14 T cell receptor beta chains given below trace back to one sample, sequenced in a study of shared clonotypes between healthy human individuals. The repertoire was sequenced with immunoSEQ multiplex PCR; TCRdb's copy has only in-frame clones and lacks some. This table has about 2 million clones, roughly 95% appearing once. Selected positively for CCR7 and CD45RO-negative, naive CD8 cells excluded terminally differentiated effector memory CD45RA+ cells. The sequenced material came from naive CD8+ T cells sorted from blood. The receptors were gathered from a man younger than 35 in good health.

This chain uses TRBV27 with TRBJ1-6, with D perhaps TRBD1 (6 bases). Trimming took 7 bases from V and 7 from J, leaving 14 bases between them. Germline CDR1 MNHEY, CDR2 SMNVEV (reference sequence). This CDR3 contains 14 residues. As DNA, the CDR3 is TGTGCCAGCACCTGGACAGCAGGCAATTCACCCCTCCACTTT. Translation gives CASTWTAGNSPLHF.

Note on this clone: The sample carries other DNA sequences with the same CDR3. The chain recombines TRBV30 with TRBJ2-3, with TRBD2 identical over 7 bases. The J segment lost 5 bases and the V segment lost 0 bases, leaving 2 bases of the junction unmatched. Germline CDR1 is GTSNPN and CDR2 is SVGIG (reference sequence). There are 13 residues in the CDR3. The CDR3 DNA is TGTGCCTGGAGTGTTACGGGGGGAGATACGCAGTATTTT. It is translated as CAWSVTGGDTQYF.

V usage is TRBV29-1 and J usage is TRBJ2-7, with a weak D call TRBD1 (5 bases). Germline CDR1 SQVTM, CDR2 ANQGSEA. V was shortened by 7 bases and J by 6 bases, with 19 bases between the two germline ends. CDR3 length equals 13 residues. The chain's CDR3 is CSGATGPTAEQYF. CDR3 nucleotide sequence: TGCAGCGGCGCTACAGGTCCCACTGCCGAGCAGTACTTC.

The chain uses TRBV7-9 and TRBJ2-7; 7 bases fit TRBD2. This CDR3 is built from 11 residues. Germline V gives CDR1 SEHNR, CDR2 FQNEAQ (reference sequence). Trimming took 11 bases from V and 2 from J; bases not matched to a gene: 3. CDR3 sequence: CAVSGTYEQYF. DNA of the CDR3: TGTGCCGTGAGCGGGACCTACGAGCAGTACTTC.

Turning to this clone: At the DNA level, this CDR3 is encoded by other sequences in the same sample as well. This chain links TRBV6-5 with TRBJ2-7; TRBD1 matches 8 bases. CDR1 and CDR2 from the germline V gene are MNHEY and SVGAGI. CDR3 length: 16 residues. After removal of 0 bases from V and 3 bases from J, the junction contained 7 bases not matched to a gene. CDR3 DNA: TGTGCCAGCAGTTACTCCACGGGACAGGTATTCTACGAGCAGTACTTC. Translating gives CASSYSTGQVFYEQYF.

About this clone itself: This sample also contains other DNA sequences that code for the same CDR3. CDR3 loop: CASSLPGNTEAFF. CDR3 sequence (DNA): TGTGCCAGCAGTTTACCCGGAAACACTGAAGCTTTCTTT. The chain recombines TRBV27 with TRBJ1-1; D ambiguous. From germline, CDR1 is MNHEY and CDR2 SMNVEV (reference sequence). The CDR3 covers 13 residues. The V end lost 2 bases, the J end lost 2 bases, and 6 bases lay between the germline ends.

The J gene is TRBJ2-5, the V gene TRBV29-1; 7 bases agree with TRBD1. The J call may be in error: the DNA end matches TRBJ2-7 better. The CDR3 covers 13 residues. Germline CDR1 reads SQVTM; CDR2 reads ANQGSEA. The CDR3 region is CSVASRDSYEQYF. CDR3 DNA sequence: TGCAGCGTTGCGTCCCGGGACAGCTACGAGCAGTACTTC.

V gene TRBV19 combines with J gene TRBJ2-7; tentatively, D is TRBD1 (6 bases). CDR3 length: 14 residues. V was pared by 5 bases and J by 3 bases, with 14 bases between. Germline-derived CDR1 and CDR2 are LNHDA and SQIVND (reference sequence). The CDR3 DNA is TGTGCCAGTAGTCCTGGGACACGGAACTACGAGCAGTACTTC. As protein: CASSPGTRNYEQYF.

This chain uses TRBV6-5 with TRBJ2-7, with D tentatively TRBD2 (6 bases). The CDR3 sequence is 16 residues long. Germline CDR1 and CDR2: MNHEY and SVGAGI. V lost 0 bases to trimming and J lost 5 bases, with 17 bases between them. CDR3 in DNA: TGTGCCAGCAGTTACTCGTATCGGGGGACCGACGACGAGCAGTACTTC. Encoded protein: CASSYSYRGTDDEQYF.

This sequence joins TRBV30 and TRBJ2-1; D remains unclear. Trimming took off 2 bases at V and 9 bases at J, with 11 bases between the two ends. The CDR3 has 12 residues. The V gene's germline CDR1 is GTSNPN and CDR2 SVGIG (reference sequence). The CDR3 nucleotides are TGTGCCTGGAGTTGGAAGAACGGTGAGCAGTTCTTC. It encodes CAWSWKNGEQFF.

V gene TRBV27 combines with J gene TRBJ1-5; no reliable D call. Germline CDR1 is MNHEY and CDR2 is SMNVEV (reference sequence). The CDR3 spans 16 residues. V lost 5 bases, J lost 6 bases, and 20 bases lay in between. The CDR3, as DNA: TGTGCCAGCAGTACTATTCCGGCAGGATCCGCTCAGCCCCAGCATTTT. Translation: CASSTIPAGSAQPQHF.

The chain's CDR3 is CASSTSDYSYEQYF. Written as DNA, the CDR3 is TGCGCCAGCAGCACGTCGGACTACTCCTACGAGCAGTACTTC. This chain connects TRBV5-1 to TRBJ2-7, with a weak D call TRBD2 (6 bases). Deletions cut 4 bases from V and 0 bases from J, with 11 bases between. Germline CDR1 is SGHRS and CDR2 is YFSETQ. The CDR3 covers 14 residues.

The chain carries TRBV6-6 and TRBJ1-1; D gene ambiguous. Trimming removed 5 bases from V and 0 bases from J, with 16 bases in between. Germline values: CDR1 MNHNY, CDR2 SVGAGI (reference sequence). The CDR3 is 16 amino acids. CDR3 DNA: TGTGCCAGCAGTCCCCAAGAGGAGCGGGTGAACACTGAAGCTTTCTTT. Its protein product is CASSPQEERVNTEAFF.

This chain links TRBV9 with TRBJ2-3; TRBD2 matches at 11 bases. J was trimmed by 3 bases and V by 0 bases; bases with no gene match: 6. In germline, CDR1 is SGDLS, CDR2 YYNGEE. CDR3 length: 17 amino acids. The CDR3 DNA is TGTGCCAGCAGCGTAGAGTGGGGACTAGCGGCTACAGATACGCAGTATTTT. Its protein is CASSVEWGLAATDTQYF.